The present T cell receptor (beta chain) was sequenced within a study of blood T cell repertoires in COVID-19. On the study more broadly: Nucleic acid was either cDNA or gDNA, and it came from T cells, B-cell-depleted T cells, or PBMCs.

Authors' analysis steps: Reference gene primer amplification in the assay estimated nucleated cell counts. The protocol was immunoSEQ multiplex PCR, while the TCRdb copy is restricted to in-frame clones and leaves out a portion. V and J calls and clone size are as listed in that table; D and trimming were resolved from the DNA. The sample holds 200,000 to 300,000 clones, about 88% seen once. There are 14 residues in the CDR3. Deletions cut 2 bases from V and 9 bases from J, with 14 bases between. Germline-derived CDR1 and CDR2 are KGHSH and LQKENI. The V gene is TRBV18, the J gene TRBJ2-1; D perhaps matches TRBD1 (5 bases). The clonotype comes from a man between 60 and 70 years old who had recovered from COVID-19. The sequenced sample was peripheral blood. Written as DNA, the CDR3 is TGTGCCAGCTCACCATTAACCAGGGAAGGTGAGCAGTTCTTC. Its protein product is CASSPLTREGEQFF. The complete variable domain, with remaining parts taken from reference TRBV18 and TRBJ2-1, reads NAGVMQNPRHLVRRRGQEARLRCSPMKGHSHVYWYRQLPEEGLKFMVYLQKENIIDESGMPKERFSAEFPKEGPSILRIQQVVRGDSAAYFCASSPLTREGEQFFGPGTRLTVL.